The rows below give T cell receptor beta chains drawn from one sample of a study of blood T cells in healthy people across ages. Using its own MiXCR run on the 5' RACE reads, TCRdb lists one record per CDR3 protein. The table shows over a million distinct CDR3 sequences, with less than 45% occurring only once. The sample comprised blood. These receptors were collected from a young woman in good health. Each CDR3 is given with its conserved first and last residue. Fields, in order: D gene, CDR3 length, clone size, J gene, V gene, CDR3 protein, CDR3 DNA. D genes are given only for firm matches. Clone sizes are given selectively: once, few, many, or a class where the clone is expanded.

D gene: TRBD1
CDR3 length: 19
clone size: few
J gene: TRBJ2-6
V gene: TRBV7-9
CDR3 protein: CASSSRRTGVNSGANVLTF
CDR3 DNA: TGTGCCAGCAGCTCACGACGGACAGGGGTCAACTCTGGGGCCAACGTCCTGACTTTC

D gene: NA
CDR3 length: 12
clone size: NA
J gene: TRBJ1-1
V gene: TRBV29-1
CDR3 protein: CSVTGRTTEAFF
CDR3 DNA: TGCAGCGTTACCGGCAGGACCACTGAAGCTTTCTTT

D gene: TRBD1
CDR3 length: 16
clone size: few
J gene: TRBJ1-1
V gene: TRBV7-2
CDR3 protein: CASSFGPGGTNTEAFF
CDR3 DNA: TGTGCCAGCAGCTTTGGGCCAGGGGGGACGAACACTGAAGCTTTCTTT

D gene: NA
CDR3 length: 19
clone size: NA
J gene: TRBJ2-2
V gene: TRBV15
CDR3 protein: CATSRDLRVGIHYTGELFF
CDR3 DNA: TGTGCCACCAGCAGAGATCTGCGAGTCGGGATACACTACACCGGGGAGCTGTTTTTT

D gene: NA
CDR3 length: 14
clone size: NA
J gene: TRBJ1-4
V gene: TRBV29-1
CDR3 protein: CSVPGAKTNEKLFF
CDR3 DNA: TGCAGCGTCCCGGGGGCAAAAACTAATGAAAAACTGTTTTTT

D gene: NA
CDR3 length: 14
clone size: NA
J gene: TRBJ2-1
V gene: TRBV20-1
CDR3 protein: CSARTDKPYNEQFF
CDR3 DNA: TGCAGTGCTAGGACAGATAAACCCTACAATGAGCAGTTCTTC

D gene: NA
CDR3 length: 15
clone size: NA
J gene: TRBJ2-7
V gene: TRBV28
CDR3 protein: CASSPHVETTYEQYF
CDR3 DNA: TGCGCCAGCAGTCCGCACGTGGAAACTACCTACGAGCAGTACTTC

D gene: TRBD2
CDR3 length: 15
clone size: NA
J gene: TRBJ2-7
V gene: TRBV7-2
CDR3 protein: CASSFAGTTDYEQYF
CDR3 DNA: TGTGCCAGCAGCTTCGCCGGGACTACTGACTACGAGCAGTACTTC

D gene: TRBD2
CDR3 length: 17
clone size: few
J gene: TRBJ2-3
V gene: TRBV14
CDR3 protein: CASSLGLAGPRGDTQYF
CDR3 DNA: TGTGCCAGCAGCCTAGGACTAGCGGGACCCCGGGGAGATACGCAGTATTTT

D gene: NA
CDR3 length: 13
clone size: few
J gene: TRBJ1-1
V gene: TRBV20-1
CDR3 protein: CSARSSSFLGAFF
CDR3 DNA: TGCAGTGCTAGATCCAGCTCCTTCCTAGGAGCTTTCTTT

D gene: NA
CDR3 length: 14
clone size: NA
J gene: TRBJ2-7
V gene: TRBV11-2
CDR3 protein: CASSLDGPYYEQYF
CDR3 DNA: TGTGCCAGCAGCTTGGACGGACCCTACTACGAGCAGTACTTC

D gene: NA
CDR3 length: 12
clone size: NA
J gene: TRBJ2-4
V gene: TRBV6-2/TRBV6-3
CDR3 protein: CASSKTESIQYF
CDR3 DNA: TGTGCCAGCAGTAAAACCGAAAGCATTCAGTACTTC

D gene: NA
CDR3 length: 14
clone size: NA
J gene: TRBJ2-7
V gene: TRBV20-1
CDR3 protein: CSAREIGPEYEQYF
CDR3 DNA: TGCAGTGCTAGAGAGATTGGCCCGGAATACGAGCAGTACTTC

D gene: NA
CDR3 length: 15
clone size: few
J gene: TRBJ1-5
V gene: TRBV28
CDR3 protein: CASSLWGDRNQPQHF
CDR3 DNA: TGTGCCAGCAGTTTATGGGGCGATCGTAATCAGCCCCAGCATTTT

D gene: TRBD2
CDR3 length: 14
clone size: NA
J gene: TRBJ2-5
V gene: TRBV2
CDR3 protein: CASRGLAGGETQYF
CDR3 DNA: TGTGCCAGCAGGGGACTAGCGGGGGGTGAGACCCAGTACTTC

D gene: NA
CDR3 length: 15
clone size: NA
J gene: TRBJ2-3
V gene: TRBV7-3
CDR3 protein: CASSNGVQGTDTQYF
CDR3 DNA: TGTGCCAGCAGCAATGGGGTACAGGGCACAGATACGCAGTATTTT

D gene: TRBD2
CDR3 length: 16
clone size: NA
J gene: TRBJ2-5
V gene: TRBV27
CDR3 protein: CASSLTGGILQETQYF
CDR3 DNA: TGTGCCAGCAGTTTAACGGGGGGGATTCTCCAAGAGACCCAGTACTTC

D gene: NA
CDR3 length: 13
clone size: few
J gene: TRBJ1-5
V gene: TRBV20-1
CDR3 protein: CSAREELNQPQHF
CDR3 DNA: TGCAGTGCTAGAGAAGAACTAAATCAGCCCCAGCATTTT

D gene: NA
CDR3 length: 14
clone size: NA
J gene: TRBJ1-4
V gene: TRBV4-1
CDR3 protein: CASSPTTSSEKLFF
CDR3 DNA: TGCGCCAGCAGCCCGACAACTAGTAGTGAAAAACTGTTTTTT

D gene: NA
CDR3 length: 14
clone size: NA
J gene: TRBJ1-5
V gene: TRBV20-1
CDR3 protein: CSASDYSRNQPQHF
CDR3 DNA: TGCAGTGCTTCCGACTATTCTCGCAATCAGCCCCAGCATTTT

D gene: NA
CDR3 length: 13
clone size: NA
J gene: TRBJ1-1
V gene: TRBV12-3/TRBV12-4
CDR3 protein: CASSENQNTEAFF
CDR3 DNA: TGTGCCAGCAGTGAAAATCAAAACACTGAAGCTTTCTTT

D gene: TRBD1
CDR3 length: 14
clone size: NA
J gene: TRBJ2-1
V gene: TRBV11-1
CDR3 protein: CASSSRRTGNEQFF
CDR3 DNA: TGTGCCAGCAGCTCACGGAGGACAGGCAATGAGCAGTTCTTC

D gene: TRBD1
CDR3 length: 15
clone size: NA
J gene: TRBJ1-4
V gene: TRBV30
CDR3 protein: CAWSSIRGGNEKLFF
CDR3 DNA: TGTGCCTGGAGTTCGATCAGGGGGGGAAATGAAAAACTGTTTTTT

D gene: TRBD2
CDR3 length: 15
clone size: few
J gene: TRBJ2-5
V gene: TRBV3-1
CDR3 protein: CASKYYGGAGETQYF
CDR3 DNA: TGTGCCAGCAAATATTACGGGGGGGCCGGAGAGACCCAGTACTTC

D gene: TRBD2
CDR3 length: 18
clone size: NA
J gene: TRBJ2-5
V gene: TRBV20-1
CDR3 protein: CSARRFGLAGRPYNEQYF
CDR3 DNA: TGCAGTGCTAGACGATTTGGACTAGCGGGCCGACCCTACAATGAGCAGTACTTC

D gene: NA
CDR3 length: 13
clone size: NA
J gene: TRBJ2-7
V gene: TRBV30
CDR3 protein: CAWSVHSLYEQYF
CDR3 DNA: TGTGCCTGGAGTGTACACAGTCTCTACGAGCAGTACTTC

D gene: NA
CDR3 length: 16
clone size: NA
J gene: TRBJ1-2
V gene: TRBV5-1
CDR3 protein: CASSATRDILKYGYTF
CDR3 DNA: TGCGCCAGCAGCGCGACGCGGGACATATTAAAATATGGCTACACCTTC

D gene: TRBD1
CDR3 length: 14
clone size: few
J gene: TRBJ2-3
V gene: TRBV29-1
CDR3 protein: CSSTGTGGRDTQYF
CDR3 DNA: TGCAGCTCCACCGGGACAGGGGGAAGAGATACGCAGTATTTT

D gene: TRBD2
CDR3 length: 16
clone size: few
J gene: TRBJ2-1
V gene: TRBV5-1
CDR3 protein: CASSYLAGNAYNEQFF
CDR3 DNA: TGCGCCAGCAGCTACTTAGCGGGGAACGCCTACAATGAGCAGTTCTTC

D gene: TRBD1
CDR3 length: 17
clone size: few
J gene: TRBJ1-1
V gene: TRBV4-1
CDR3 protein: CASSPRGGISFNTEAFF
CDR3 DNA: TGCGCCAGCAGCCCCAGGGGGGGGATCAGCTTTAACACTGAAGCTTTCTTT

D gene: TRBD2
CDR3 length: 17
clone size: NA
J gene: TRBJ2-4
V gene: TRBV4-3
CDR3 protein: CASSQDRAGGPSNIQYF
CDR3 DNA: TGCGCCAGCAGCCAAGATCGGGCGGGAGGGCCCTCTAACATTCAGTACTTC

D gene: TRBD2
CDR3 length: 17
clone size: NA
J gene: TRBJ2-4
V gene: TRBV9
CDR3 protein: CASSSIPASGGKNIQYF
CDR3 DNA: TGTGCCAGCAGCTCCATCCCGGCTAGCGGGGGCAAAAACATTCAGTACTTC

D gene: NA
CDR3 length: 13
clone size: NA
J gene: TRBJ2-1
V gene: TRBV6-2/TRBV6-3
CDR3 protein: CASSLPLHNEQFF
CDR3 DNA: TGTGCCAGCAGCCTCCCCCTACACAATGAGCAGTTCTTC

D gene: NA
CDR3 length: 14
clone size: NA
J gene: TRBJ2-7
V gene: TRBV11-3
CDR3 protein: CASSLEFPANEQYF
CDR3 DNA: TGTGCCAGCAGCTTAGAGTTCCCAGCAAATGAGCAGTACTTC

D gene: NA
CDR3 length: 13
clone size: NA
J gene: TRBJ2-3
V gene: TRBV5-1
CDR3 protein: CASSLGQGGTQYF
CDR3 DNA: TGCGCCAGCAGCTTGGGACAGGGAGGTACGCAGTATTTT

D gene: NA
CDR3 length: 13
clone size: many
J gene: TRBJ2-5
V gene: TRBV25-1
CDR3 protein: CASSESQQETQYF
CDR3 DNA: TGTGCCAGCAGTGAATCTCAGCAAGAGACCCAGTACTTC

D gene: NA
CDR3 length: 15
clone size: NA
J gene: TRBJ2-3
V gene: TRBV7-9
CDR3 protein: CASSRHADFTDTQYF
CDR3 DNA: TGTGCCAGCAGCCGCCACGCGGATTTCACAGATACGCAGTATTTT

D gene: NA
CDR3 length: 16
clone size: NA
J gene: TRBJ1-1
V gene: TRBV7-2
CDR3 protein: CASSLDIETGNTEAFF
CDR3 DNA: TGTGCCAGCAGCTTAGATATAGAGACAGGTAACACTGAAGCTTTCTTT

D gene: NA
CDR3 length: 12
clone size: few
J gene: TRBJ1-1
V gene: TRBV6-1
CDR3 protein: CASSRAVDEAFF
CDR3 DNA: TGTGCCAGCAGTAGGGCAGTAGATGAAGCTTTCTTT

D gene: NA
CDR3 length: 15
clone size: NA
J gene: TRBJ1-1
V gene: TRBV10-3
CDR3 protein: CATSLRDTQNTEAFF
CDR3 DNA: TGTGCCACTAGCCTCCGGGACACCCAGAACACTGAAGCTTTCTTT

D gene: TRBD1
CDR3 length: 14
clone size: NA
J gene: TRBJ1-1
V gene: TRBV29-1
CDR3 protein: CSVDGRTGVTEAFF
CDR3 DNA: TGCAGCGTTGATGGCCGGACAGGGGTGACTGAAGCTTTCTTT